Listed below are T cell receptor beta chains from one sample, sequenced in a study of T cells in tuberculosis. The method was immunoSEQ multiplex PCR; TCRdb's version includes in-frame clones alone and lacks a portion of them. The sample consists of tens of thousands of clones, about 92% of them appearing once. Sequenced sample: PBMCs. The receptors originated from a donor between 10 and 35 years old with latent tuberculosis or without tuberculosis infection. Some clones in this sample may be carry-over from other donors' samples. Both conserved end residues are part of each CDR3. A D gene is named only where the DNA matches it firmly. Expanded clones are given a class, and other clones once, few, many or no size at all.

-	TRBD1	TRBV6-6	TRBJ1-2	CASSPPGQGAYGYTF	TGTGCCAGCAGTCCCCCGGGACAGGGGGCGTATGGCTACACCTTC
-	-	TRBV6-5	TRBJ1-2	CASRRAGANYGYTF	TGTGCCAGCAGGAGGGCAGGCGCTAACTATGGCTACACCTTC
-	-	TRBV10-3	TRBJ2-3	CAIRADSTDTQYF	TGTGCCATCAGAGCGGACAGCACAGATACGCAGTATTTT
-	-	TRBV10-1	TRBJ1-2	CASSEGGLSYGYTF	TGCGCCAGCAGTGAGGGGGGCCTGAGCTATGGCTACACCTTC
-	-	TRBV19	TRBJ1-1	CASITTPNTEAFF	TGTGCCAGTATTACGACACCAAACACTGAAGCTTTCTTT
-	TRBD1	TRBV14	TRBJ1-1	CASSQDRGRSETFF	TGTGCCAGCAGCCAAGACAGGGGGCGCTCTGAAACTTTCTTT
-	-	TRBV19	TRBJ1-2	CASSIDGGLYGYTF	TGTGCCAGTAGTATAGATGGGGGACTTTATGGCTACACCTTC
-	TRBD1	TRBV6-5	TRBJ1-1	CASSYGQGRVFF	TGTGCCAGCAGTTACGGACAGGGGAGGGTTTTTTTT
-	-	TRBV29-1	TRBJ2-7	CSVRALDRIDEQYF	TGCAGCGTTCGCGCCCTTGACAGAATCGACGAGCAGTACTTC
-	TRBD1	TRBV5-1	TRBJ1-3	CASSLGIDRDGNTIYF	TGCGCCAGCAGCCTTGGTATCGACAGGGATGGAAACACCATATATTTT
-	-	TRBV19	TRBJ2-3	CASSGARWFTDTQYF	TGTGCCAGTAGTGGGGCCCGGTGGTTCACAGATACGCAGTATTTT
-	-	TRBV19	TRBJ1-6	CASTPGLGSPLHF	TGTGCCAGTACGCCAGGGCTAGGTTCACCCCTCCACTTT
-	TRBD1	TRBV19	TRBJ2-1	CASSAGTVKEAYNEQFF	TGTGCCAGTAGCGCCGGGACAGTGAAAGAAGCCTACAATGAGCAGTTCTTC
-	-	TRBV5-1	TRBJ1-2	CASSLRDGGYTF	TGCGCCAGCAGCTTGCGTGACGGGGGCTACACCTTC
-	TRBD2	TRBV5-1	TRBJ2-3	CASSSTSGGTDTQYF	TGCGCCAGCAGCTCGACTAGCGGGGGCACAGATACGCAGTATTTT
-	-	TRBV30	TRBJ1-1	CAWSTTRNTEAFF	TGTGCCTGGAGTACCACACGGAACACTGAAGCTTTCTTT
-	-	TRBV6-5	TRBJ2-2	CASTNLNTGELFF	TGTGCCAGCACCAACTTGAACACCGGGGAGCTGTTTTTT
-	-	TRBV6-6	TRBJ1-1	CASSYNPGMNTEAFF	TGTGCCAGCAGTTATAATCCGGGAATGAACACTGAAGCTTTCTTT
-	-	TRBV5-1	TRBJ1-2	CASSSSGDSYGYTF	TGCGCCAGCAGCTCCTCCGGAGATAGCTATGGCTACACCTTC
-	TRBD1	TRBV7-9	TRBJ1-1	CASSSYDRGSEAFF	TGTGCCAGCAGCAGCTACGACAGGGGGTCTGAAGCTTTCTTT
-	-	TRBV25-1	TRBJ1-1	CASSEYREGEAFF	TGTGCCAGCAGTGAATATAGGGAGGGAGAAGCTTTCTTT
-	-	TRBV5-1	TRBJ2-7	CASSRPRGEQYF	TGCGCCAGCAGCCGGCCCAGGGGCGAGCAGTACTTC
-	TRBD1	TRBV5-1	TRBJ2-5	CASGMTGGETQYF	TGCGCCAGCGGAATGACAGGGGGAGAGACCCAGTACTTC
-	TRBD2	TRBV19	TRBJ2-7	CASSSKREAPTYEQYF	TGTGCCAGTAGTAGCAAGCGGGAGGCCCCCACCTACGAGCAGTACTTC
-	-	TRBV5-1	TRBJ2-2	CASSLVLNTGELFF	TGCGCCAGCAGCTTGGTCCTGAACACCGGGGAGCTGTTTTTT
once	-	TRBV5-4	TRBJ2-3	CASSPSQGTDTQYF	TGTGCCAGCAGCCCCTCACAGGGCACAGATACGCAGTATTTT
-	-	TRBV15	TRBJ2-1	CATSRGGPHNEQFF	TGTGCCACCAGCAGAGGAGGGCCCCACAATGAGCAGTTCTTC
-	-	TRBV5-1	TRBJ1-4	CASSLTREGGKLFF	TGCGCCAGCAGTCTCACCAGGGAGGGGGGAAAACTGTTTTTT
-	-	TRBV5-1	TRBJ1-1	CASSAGRNTEAFF	TGCGCCAGCAGCGCGGGAAGGAACACTGAAGCTTTCTTT
-	TRBD2	TRBV29-1	TRBJ2-1	CSVERGPGEQFF	TGCAGCGTAGAGCGGGGCCCGGGGGAGCAGTTCTTC
-	TRBD1	TRBV5-4	TRBJ1-1	CASSLTGVEAEAFF	TGTGCCAGCAGCTTAACAGGGGTAGAGGCTGAAGCTTTCTTT
-	-	TRBV5-1	TRBJ2-6	CATSKTSRSGANVLTF	TGCGCCACCTCCAAGACTAGTAGGTCTGGGGCCAACGTCCTGACTTTC
-	-	TRBV5-1	TRBJ1-2	CASSLDWGETYGYTF	TGCGCCAGCAGCTTGGATTGGGGGGAAACCTATGGCTACACCTTC
-	-	TRBV25-1	TRBJ1-4	CASSDPARDNEKLFF	TGTGCCAGCAGTGACCCGGCCAGGGATAATGAAAAACTGTTTTTT
-	TRBD2	TRBV5-1	TRBJ2-1	CASSPSGGLNNEQFF	TGCGCCAGCAGCCCCTCGGGGGGGTTGAACAATGAGCAGTTCTTC
-	-	TRBV6-5	TRBJ1-1	CASSAGTGNTEAFF	TGTGCCAGCAGCGCCGGGACTGGGAACACTGAAGCTTTCTTT
-	-	TRBV2	TRBJ1-1	CASSRTTMNTEAFF	TGTGCCAGCAGTCGCACTACTATGAACACTGAAGCTTTCTTT
-	TRBD2	TRBV6-1	TRBJ2-3	CASSEIYSGVSTDTQYF	TGTGCCAGCAGTGAAATATATAGCGGGGTTAGCACAGATACGCAGTATTTT
-	TRBD1	TRBV18	TRBJ1-2	CASSPLGSGGTPTNYGYTF	TGTGCCAGCTCACCACTCGGGTCAGGGGGCACCCCTACTAACTATGGCTACACCTTC
-	TRBD1	TRBV29-1	TRBJ1-2	CSVATGSKVGGYTF	TGCAGCGTAGCGACAGGGTCTAAAGTGGGTGGCTACACCTTC